Following are 32 T cell receptor beta chains from one sample sequenced in a study of blood T cell repertoires in COVID-19. TCRdb keeps only in-frame clones here, not all; method: immunoSEQ multiplex PCR. The data show roughly 150,000 clones, approximately 77% seen once. The sequencing input was PBMCs or T cells enriched from blood (not recorded which). The receptors originated from a man aged 55 to 70 who had recovered from COVID-19.

The chain combines TRBV6-9 with TRBJ1-5; possibly TRBD1 for D (5 bases). Trimming took 4 bases from V and 2 from J, leaving 24 bases between them. Germline CDR1 reads MNHGY; CDR2 reads SVAAGI. The CDR3 contains 19 residues. The CDR3 is CASSWRGRGRFYGNQPQHF. DNA of the CDR3: TGTGCCAGCAGTTGGAGGGGAAGGGGACGCTTCTATGGCAATCAGCCCCAGCATTTT.

In its sample, this clone was seen a few times. This sequence joins TRBV5-4 and TRBJ2-2; weak D call: TRBD1 (5 bases). Trimming left V 1 base short and J 6 bases short, with 10 bases between. Germline CDR1 is SGHNT and CDR2 is YYREEE (reference sequence). CDR3 length: 14 residues. CDR3 in DNA: TGTGCCAGCAGCTTGAAGGTGGGGCCCGGGGAGCTGTTTTTT. It translates to CASSLKVGPGELFF.

V gene TRBV6-2 or TRBV6-3 combines with J gene TRBJ2-7; possibly TRBD1 for D (6 bases). Trimming took off 2 bases at V and 2 bases at J, with 19 bases between the two ends. Germline V gene data show CDR1 as MNHEY and CDR2 as SVGEGT. The CDR3 sequence is 17 residues long. The chain's CDR3 is CASSYRPQGWGPYEQYF. The CDR3 bases are TGTGCCAGCAGTTACAGGCCCCAGGGATGGGGGCCCTACGAGCAGTACTTC.

The chain joins TRBV10-3 to TRBJ1-4; D gene uncertain. Trimming removed 7 bases from V and 5 bases from J, with 11 bases in between. The CDR3 has 13 residues. Per the germline V gene, CDR1 is ENHRY and CDR2 is SYGVKD. In DNA, the CDR3 is TGTGCCATCAAGGAGGCATCAAATGAAAAACTGTTTTTT. It codes for CAIKEASNEKLFF.

This sequence joins TRBV19 and TRBJ2-3, with 7 bases that match TRBD2. This CDR3 contains 14 residues. Germline assignment: CDR1 LNHDA and CDR2 SQIVND (reference sequence). V was pared by 3 bases and J by 1 base, with 1 base of the junction left unmatched. The CDR3 nucleotides read TGTGCCAGTAGTATGGGGGGGGGCACAGATACGCAGTATTTT. Its protein product is CASSMGGGTDTQYF.

This chain connects TRBV30 to TRBJ1-2; 7 bases match TRBD1. Germline CDR1 is GTSNPN and CDR2 is SVGIG (reference sequence). This CDR3 has 15 amino acids. V was pared by 4 bases and J by 0 bases, with 8 bases of the junction left unmatched. CDR3 protein: CAWTGGFGPNYGYTF. DNA of the CDR3: TGTGCCTGGACAGGGGGATTCGGGCCTAACTATGGCTACACCTTC.

This rearrangement joins TRBV11-2 to TRBJ1-6; 9 nucleotides align to TRBD1. V lost 1 base to trimming and J lost 10 bases; unmatched junction nucleotides: 5. This CDR3 has 15 amino acids. From germline, CDR1 is SGHAT and CDR2 FQNNGV. In DNA, the CDR3 is TGTGCCAGCAGCTTAGTGGGACAGGGCTTCTCACCCCTCCACTTT. Its protein is CASSLVGQGFSPLHF.

The CDR3 DNA reads as TGTGCCATCAGTGAGATCAGGGCGCTACCTCAGAACGAGCAGTACTTC. Encoded protein: CAISEIRALPQNEQYF. The chain carries TRBV10-3 and TRBJ2-7; a weak D match, TRBD1 (5 bases). Germline V lookup: CDR1 ENHRY, CDR2 SYGVKD. Trimming pared 2 bases from V and 5 bases from J, leaving 19 bases between. CDR3 length equals 16 residues.

V and J are TRBV13 and TRBJ2-5; D gene unclear. Germline V gene sequence: CDR1 PRHDT, CDR2 FYEKMQ (reference sequence). Trimming stripped 5 bases from V and 0 bases from J, with 13 bases between. CDR3 length: 15 residues. In DNA form, the CDR3 reads TGTGCCAGCAGCCCCCGCGGTTCCTACCAAGAGACCCAGTACTTC. Its protein is CASSPRGSYQETQYF.

The V gene is TRBV19, the J gene TRBJ1-6; the match to TRBD1 covers 7 bases. There are 14 residues in the CDR3. Germline V CDR1 and CDR2: LNHDA, SQIVND (reference sequence). J lost 8 bases, V lost 5 bases, and 6 bases had no gene match. CDR3 loop: CASSPPGGDSPLHF. CDR3 sequence (DNA): TGTGCCAGTAGTCCGCCAGGGGGAGATTCACCCCTCCACTTT.

The gene calls are TRBV28 and TRBJ2-1, with a possible D match to TRBD1 (5 bases). Trimming cost V 5 bases and J 5 bases, with 13 bases left between them. The CDR3 is 14 residues long. The germline V gene encodes CDR1 MDHEN and CDR2 SYDVKM. CDR3 DNA: TGTGCCAGCAGTAGCTCAGACAGAAACAATGAGCAGTTCTTC. Its translation: CASSSSDRNNEQFF.

This clone was seen a single time. V is TRBV28 and J is TRBJ2-3; D perhaps matches TRBD1 (6 bases). V dropped 10 bases and J dropped 1 base, with 15 bases sitting between them. Germline V lookup: CDR1 MDHEN, CDR2 SYDVKM. This CDR3 contains 14 residues. CDR3 nucleotide sequence: TGTGCCACTCAACAGGGAGAAGGCACAGATACGCAGTATTTT. Protein product: CATQQGEGTDTQYF.

The gene calls are TRBV6-5 and TRBJ2-6; D may be TRBD1 (5 bases). V lost 5 bases and J lost 2, with 10 bases in between. CDR1 is MNHEY, CDR2 SVGAGI, per germline. There are 15 residues in the CDR3. CDR3 amino acids: CASSPTDPGANVLTF. The CDR3 DNA is TGTGCCAGCAGTCCGACAGACCCTGGGGCCAACGTCCTGACTTTC.

The V and J genes are TRBV7-2 and TRBJ1-5, with 9 bases that match TRBD1. CDR1 and CDR2 (germline): SGHTA, FQGNSA. The CDR3 loop spans 14 amino acids. With V trimmed by 5 bases and J by 6 bases, 5 bases remained unmatched. The CDR3 DNA reads TGTGCCAGCAGCCAAAAGGACAGGGGTCAGCCCCAGCATTTT. Amino acid sequence: CASSQKDRGQPQHF.

J is TRBJ2-1 and V is TRBV3-1 (or the pseudogene TRBV3-2); 7 positions agree with TRBD1. Germline V gene lookup returns CDR1 LGHDT and CDR2 YNNKEL (reference sequence). The CDR3 is made up of 13 amino acids. Unmatched junction bases numbered 2, after V lost 3 bases and J lost 6 bases. CDR3 coding DNA: TGTGCCAGCAGCCAGGGGACAGTCAATGAGCAGTTCTTC. Protein: CASSQGTVNEQFF.

DNA of the CDR3: TGTGCCAGCAGCTTAATTAGAGGAAACACCGGGGAGCTGTTTTTT. Translating gives CASSLIRGNTGELFF. The chain combines TRBV7-6 with TRBJ2-2; D unresolved. Germline V lookup: CDR1 SGHVS, CDR2 FNYEAQ. This CDR3 comprises 15 residues. V lost 2 bases and J 2 bases, leaving 9 bases between the germline ends. The full variable domain, its missing parts supplied by reference TRBV7-6 and TRBJ2-2, is GAGVSQSPRYKVTKRGQDVALRCDPISGHVSLYWYRQALGQGPEFLTYFNYEAQQDKSGLPNDRFSAERPEGSISTLTIQRTEQRDSAMYRCASSLIRGNTGELFFGEGSRLTVL.

As DNA, the CDR3 is TGTGCCAGCAGCCAGACAGGGGGCGACGAAAAACTGTTTTTT. Translation gives CASSQTGGDEKLFF. This chain connects TRBV7-3 to TRBJ1-4, with 10 bases that match TRBD1. Germline values: CDR1 SGHTA, CDR2 FQGTGA. The trim removed 5 bases at V and 8 bases at J, leaving 5 bases unmatched. This CDR3 region has 14 residues. Together with reference TRBV7-3 and TRBJ1-4, the CDR3 gives the full variable domain: GAGVSQTPSNKVTEKGKYVELRCDPISGHTALYWYRQSLGQGPEFLIYFQGTGAADDSGLPNDRFFAVRPEGSVSTLKIQRTERGDSAVYLCASSQTGGDEKLFFGSGTQLSVL.

The chain carries TRBV6-5 and TRBJ1-3; 7 bases line up with TRBD1. This CDR3 comprises 15 residues. V lost 5 bases and J lost 2; bases outside the gene matches: 6. CDR1 and CDR2 from the germline V gene are MNHEY and SVGAGI. The CDR3: CASSTLRGTGNTIYF. The CDR3 region has the DNA TGTGCCAGCAGTACGCTCAGGGGGACTGGAAACACCATATATTTT.

The chain is built from TRBV21-1 and TRBJ1-1; the table's D call, TRBD1, was not checked against the DNA. TRBV21-1 is annotated as a pseudogene. The CDR3 contains 20 residues. CDR3 DNA sequence: TGTGCCAGCAGCAAAGCACCGGGACAGGGGGAAAGATGCTCGAACACTGAAGCTTTCTTT. Its translation: CASSKAPGQGERCSNTEAFF.

The rearrangement links TRBV14 to TRBJ2-3, with 7 bases matching TRBD1. V trimming: 4 bases; J trimming: 6 bases; junction bases outside the gene matches: 7. The length of the CDR3 is 14 residues. Germline CDR1 reads SGHDN; CDR2 reads FVKESK. DNA for the CDR3: TGTGCCAGCAGCCCCCATGTGACAGGGGATACGCAGTATTTT. Translating gives CASSPHVTGDTQYF.

V usage is TRBV19 and J usage is TRBJ2-3, with 12 bases matching TRBD2. Germline V gene sequence: CDR1 LNHDA, CDR2 SQIVND (reference sequence). V dropped 5 bases and J dropped 5; count of bases not matched to a gene: 5. The CDR3 spans 15 residues. CDR3 DNA sequence: TGTGCCAGTAGTCTAACTAGCGGGGGGATAGATACGCAGTATTTT. Protein product: CASSLTSGGIDTQYF.

The chain has TRBV5-1 and TRBJ2-5; 7 positions match TRBD2. The CDR3 loop spans 16 amino acids. The V gene end was trimmed by 0 bases and the J gene end by 7 bases; junction bases not matched to a gene: 12. CDR1 is SGHRS, CDR2 YFSETQ, per germline. The CDR3 sequence: CASSLDSSGTSPTQYF. The DNA of the CDR3 is TGCGCCAGCAGCTTGGATTCGAGCGGGACTTCTCCGACCCAGTACTTC.

This clone was seen only a few times. V gene TRBV10-3 combines with J gene TRBJ2-3, with 10 bases aligning to TRBD2. V was clipped by 7 bases and J by 0 bases; unmatched bases: 1. This CDR3 is built from 14 residues. CDR1 is ENHRY and CDR2 is SYGVKD in the germline V gene. The CDR3 here is CAIKAGGSTDTQYF. CDR3 sequence (DNA): TGTGCCATCAAAGCGGGGGGGAGCACAGATACGCAGTATTTT.

The chain uses TRBV9 and TRBJ1-2, with TRBD1 as a possible D gene (6 bases). The germline V gene encodes CDR1 SGDLS and CDR2 YYNGEE. The CDR3 has 14 residues. Trimming removed 3 bases at V and 5 bases at J, with 14 bases between. In DNA, the CDR3 is TGTGCCAGCAGCGCAGGGTGGGGGACATATGGCTACACCTTC. It encodes CASSAGWGTYGYTF.

The rearrangement uses TRBV19 and TRBJ2-5; a weak D match, TRBD2 (6 bases). The germline CDR1 and CDR2 sequences are LNHDA and SQIVND (reference sequence). Trimming left V 3 bases short and J 1 base short, with 12 bases between. The CDR3 has 15 amino acids. CDR3 in DNA: TGTGCCAGTAGTATGGGTAGCGGACTCCAAGAGACCCAGTACTTC. Protein sequence: CASSMGSGLQETQYF.

This chain connects TRBV3-1 (or the pseudogene TRBV3-2) to TRBJ2-1; 8 bases align to TRBD2. Trimming at V came to 2 bases and at J to 4 bases, leaving 7 bases not matched to a gene. Germline lookup yields CDR1 LGHDT and CDR2 YNNKEL (reference sequence). The length of the CDR3 is 16 residues. Here the CDR3 DNA reads TGTGCCAGCAGCCAATACCGACTAGCGACTTACAATGAGCAGTTCTTC. This encodes CASSQYRLATYNEQFF.

The V gene is TRBV5-1, the J gene TRBJ1-1; 7 bases align to TRBD1. After removal of 4 bases from V and 3 bases from J, the junction contained 9 bases not matched to a gene. This CDR3 has 15 amino acids. The germline V gene encodes CDR1 SGHRS and CDR2 YFSETQ. As DNA, the CDR3 is TGCGCCAGCAGCACAAGGACAGGCAGAGACACTGAAGCTTTCTTT. Protein sequence: CASSTRTGRDTEAFF. Full variable domain (remainder filled in from reference TRBV5-1 and TRBJ1-1): KAGVTQTPRYLIKTRGQQVTLSCSPISGHRSVSWYQQTPGQGLQFLFEYFSETQRNKGNFPGRFSGRQFSNSRSEMNVSTLELGDSALYLCASSTRTGRDTEAFFGQGTRLTVV.

The V call is TRBV6-5, the J call TRBJ1-2, with a tentative D call TRBD1 (6 bases). The ends were cut back, 6 bases at V and 3 bases at J, with 14 bases in the middle. Germline CDR1 reads MNHEY; CDR2 reads SVGAGI. This CDR3 spans 14 amino acids. In nucleotides, the CDR3 is TGTGCCAGCAGGACACAGGGAATCGACTATGGCTACACCTTC. Encoded protein: CASRTQGIDYGYTF.

This clone has only a few counts. The chain recombines TRBV5-4 with TRBJ2-1, with 9 bases matching TRBD2. The germline V gene has CDR1 SGHNT and CDR2 YYREEE (reference sequence). This CDR3 has 14 amino acids. The V gene end was trimmed by 4 bases and the J gene end by 5 bases; junction bases not matched to a gene: 4. Here the CDR3 DNA reads TGTGCCAGCAGCAACCCTAGCGGGAACAATGAGCAGTTCTTC. Its protein is CASSNPSGNNEQFF.

The CDR3: CASSWEDAGAGKLFF. CDR3 nucleotides: TGCGCCAGCAGCTGGGAGGACGCCGGGGCGGGAAAACTGTTTTTT. The chain recombines TRBV5-1 with TRBJ1-4, with D possibly being TRBD1 (5 bases). V dropped 3 bases and J dropped 10 bases, with 19 bases sitting between them. From germline, CDR1 is SGHRS and CDR2 YFSETQ. The CDR3 loop spans 15 amino acids.

This clone was found many times. The rearrangement links TRBV7-3 to TRBJ1-1, with D maybe TRBD1 (5 bases). Germline V lookup: CDR1 SGHTA, CDR2 FQGTGA. CDR3 size: 13 residues. The V gene lost 4 bases and the J gene lost 1 base, with 7 bases spanning the gap. This CDR3 reads CASSSTENTEAFF. The CDR3 region has the DNA TGTGCCAGCAGCTCGACAGAGAACACTGAAGCTTTCTTT.

CDR3 residues: CASSLAGLASGELFF. CDR3 DNA sequence: TGTGCCAGCAGCCTCGCGGGACTAGCGTCCGGGGAGCTGTTTTTT. The chain employs TRBV3-1 (or the pseudogene TRBV3-2) and TRBJ2-2; 10 nucleotides agree with TRBD2. Per germline, CDR1 LGHDT and CDR2 YNNKEL (reference sequence). CDR3 length equals 15 residues. J lost 6 bases, V lost 4 bases, and 5 bases had no gene match.